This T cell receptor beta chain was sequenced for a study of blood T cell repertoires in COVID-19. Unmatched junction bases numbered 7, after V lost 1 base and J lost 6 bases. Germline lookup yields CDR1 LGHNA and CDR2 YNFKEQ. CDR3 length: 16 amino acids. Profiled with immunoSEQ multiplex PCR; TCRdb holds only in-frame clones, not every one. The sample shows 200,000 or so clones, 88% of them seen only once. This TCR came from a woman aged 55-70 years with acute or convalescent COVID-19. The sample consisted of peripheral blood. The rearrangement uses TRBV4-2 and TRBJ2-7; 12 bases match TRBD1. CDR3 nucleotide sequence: TGTGCCAGCAGCCAAGGTTTGGGACAGGGGGCGGTCGAGCAGTACTTC. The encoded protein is CASSQGLGQGAVEQYF.